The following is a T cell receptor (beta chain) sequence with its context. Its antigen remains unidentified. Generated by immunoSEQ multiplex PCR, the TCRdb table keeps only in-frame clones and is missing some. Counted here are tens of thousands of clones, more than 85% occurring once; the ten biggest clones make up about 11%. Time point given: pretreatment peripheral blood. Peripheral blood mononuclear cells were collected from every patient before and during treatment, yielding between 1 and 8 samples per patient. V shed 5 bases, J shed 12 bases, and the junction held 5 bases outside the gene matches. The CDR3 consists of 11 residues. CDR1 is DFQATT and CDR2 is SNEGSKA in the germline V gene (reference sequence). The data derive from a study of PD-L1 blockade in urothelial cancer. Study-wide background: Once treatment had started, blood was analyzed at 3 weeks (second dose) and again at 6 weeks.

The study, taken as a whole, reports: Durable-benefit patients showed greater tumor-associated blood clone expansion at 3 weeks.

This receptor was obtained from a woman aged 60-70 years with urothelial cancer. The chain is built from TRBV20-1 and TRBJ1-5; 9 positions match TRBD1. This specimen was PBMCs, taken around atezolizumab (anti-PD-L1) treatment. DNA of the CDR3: TGCAGTGCTCCGGGACAGGGTCTCCAGCATTTT. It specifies CSAPGQGLQHF.